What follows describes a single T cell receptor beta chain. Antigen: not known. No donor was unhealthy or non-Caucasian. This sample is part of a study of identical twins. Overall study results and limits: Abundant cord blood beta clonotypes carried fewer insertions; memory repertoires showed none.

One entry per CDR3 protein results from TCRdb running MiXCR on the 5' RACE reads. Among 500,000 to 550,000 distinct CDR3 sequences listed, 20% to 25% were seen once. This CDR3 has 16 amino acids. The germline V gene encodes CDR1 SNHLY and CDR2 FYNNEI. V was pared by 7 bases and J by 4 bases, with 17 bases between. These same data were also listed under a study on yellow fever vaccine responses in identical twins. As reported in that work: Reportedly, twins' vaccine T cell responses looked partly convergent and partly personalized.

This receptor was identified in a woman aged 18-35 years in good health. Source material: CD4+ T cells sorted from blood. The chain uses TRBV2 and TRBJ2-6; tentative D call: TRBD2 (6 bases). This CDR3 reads CASKFGGGTGANVLTF. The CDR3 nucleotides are TGTGCCAGCAAATTCGGTGGAGGGACCGGGGCCAACGTCCTGACTTTC.